This section outlines one T cell receptor beta chain sequence together with its context. Its antigen is not yet known. The record has no base qualities; no much larger clone is one base away. The sample comes from a study of control samples from healthy donors and cancer patients (dated by TCRdb to 2020 to 2021). Libraries were constructed by the immunoSEQ multiplex PCR assay. TCRdb took over this immuneACCESS table, retaining in-frame rearrangements with V and J assigned. Such tables are incomplete; in checked studies, under half of the missing clones stem from an unresolved V gene, and the remainder is unexplained. The table for this sample lists just over 90,000 clones; 86% of them were counted only once. The top ten hold over 0.95% of the sample. Spanning cysteine to phenylalanine, the CDR3 consists of 13 amino acids. Of the read, only the CDR3 DNA is kept; its 39 bases are in frame from base 1. V drops 5 bases and J drops 6 bases, leaving 11 bases in between. Looking up the germline V gene yields CDR1 MNHEY and CDR2 SVGEGT.

The rearrangement joined TRBV6-2 or TRBV6-3 to TRBJ1-5, with no confidently assigned D gene. The sequencing input was blood. This TCR came from a woman aged 45 to 65 in good health. The CDR3 reads CASSTIGFQPQHF. Here is the DNA: TGTGCCAGCAGTACTATCGGTTTTCAGCCCCAGCATTTT.